This T cell receptor beta chain was recorded in a study of cytomegalovirus exposure and HLA in healthy donors. With 60 Vbeta and 13 Jbeta primers, the PCR was carried out. The protocol was immunoSEQ multiplex PCR, while the TCRdb copy is restricted to in-frame clones and leaves out a portion. The sample includes roughly 150,000 clones, roughly 70% of them seen just once. Notes on this clone: The antigen is unknown.

Unmatched junction bases numbered 11, after V lost 0 bases and J lost 0 bases. This CDR3 is built from 19 residues. Germline loops: CDR1 SQVTM, CDR2 ANQGSEA. Study-level findings and limits: Sequencing artifact likely explains a cluster of highly shared sequence variants. TCR beta V- and J-gene trimming was later associated with a missense DCLRE1C variant. TCR beta sequences reportedly predicted most subjects' HLA-A and HLA-B alleles accurately. CMV serostatus was the sole immune exposure data available.

The sequence derives from a man in his forties or fifties in good health and CMV-seronegative. The chain carries TRBV29-1 and TRBJ2-3; 11 positions agree with TRBD2. Sequenced: PBMCs. The CDR3 sequence: CSVEDGLAGGRSSTDTQYF. The CDR3 DNA sequence: TGCAGCGTTGAAGATGGTCTAGCGGGGGGCCGCTCCAGCACAGATACGCAGTATTTT.